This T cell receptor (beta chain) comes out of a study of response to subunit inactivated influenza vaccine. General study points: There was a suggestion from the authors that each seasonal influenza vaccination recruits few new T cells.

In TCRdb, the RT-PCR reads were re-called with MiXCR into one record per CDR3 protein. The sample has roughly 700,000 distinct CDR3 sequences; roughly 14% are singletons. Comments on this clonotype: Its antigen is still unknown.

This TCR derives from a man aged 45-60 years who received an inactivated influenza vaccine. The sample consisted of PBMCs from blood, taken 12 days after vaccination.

The chain's CDR3 is CAISESETQYF. CDR3 DNA: TGTGCCATCAGTGAGTCAGAGACCCAGTACTTC. The rearrangement uses TRBV10-3 and TRBJ2-5, with D unresolved. V shed 0 bases and J shed 4 bases, with 0 bases lying between them. Germline-derived CDR1 and CDR2 are ENHRY and SYGVKD. The CDR3 totals 11 residues.